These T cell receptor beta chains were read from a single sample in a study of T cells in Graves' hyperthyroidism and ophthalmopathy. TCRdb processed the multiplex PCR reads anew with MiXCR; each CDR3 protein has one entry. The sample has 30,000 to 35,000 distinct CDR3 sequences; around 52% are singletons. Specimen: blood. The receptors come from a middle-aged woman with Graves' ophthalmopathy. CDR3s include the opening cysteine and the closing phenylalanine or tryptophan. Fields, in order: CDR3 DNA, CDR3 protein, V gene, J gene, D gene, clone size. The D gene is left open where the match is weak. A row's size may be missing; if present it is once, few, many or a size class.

DNA: TGTGCCAGCAGTTCGGGACTGGATAATGGCTACACCTTC
CDR3: CASSSGLDNGYTF
V: TRBV2
J: TRBJ1-2
D: .
size: .

DNA: TGCAGTGGAACGCCAGCGGGGGTCACAGATACGCAGTATTTT
CDR3: CSGTPAGVTDTQYF
V: TRBV20-1
J: TRBJ2-3
D: TRBD2
size: medium-sized

DNA: TGCAGCCTCAGACAGGCGAACGAGCAGTACTTC
CDR3: CSLRQANEQYF
V: TRBV29-1
J: TRBJ2-7
D: .
size: .

DNA: TGTGCCAGCAGCCGAAACAATCAGCCCCAGCATTTT
CDR3: CASSRNNQPQHF
V: TRBV27
J: TRBJ1-5
D: .
size: .

DNA: TGCGCCAGCAGCTTGGACGGGACAGAGTATACTGAAGCTTTCTTT
CDR3: CASSLDGTEYTEAFF
V: TRBV5-1
J: TRBJ1-1
D: TRBD1
size: once

DNA: TGTGCCACCCAGGGGGAGGAAGCTTTCTTT
CDR3: CATQGEEAFF
V: TRBV19
J: TRBJ1-1
D: TRBD1
size: once

DNA: TGTGCCAGCAGCAAGTCTCCAAACTGTGGCTACACTTTC
CDR3: CASSKSPNCGYTF
V: TRBV9
J: TRBJ1-2
D: .
size: .

DNA: TGCGCCAGCAGCTTGACTAGCGGGGGGGCCTACAATGAGCAGTTCTTC
CDR3: CASSLTSGGAYNEQFF
V: TRBV5-1
J: TRBJ2-1
D: TRBD2
size: many

DNA: TGTGCCAGCAGCCAAGACAGGGATCAGCCCCAGTACTTC
CDR3: CASSQDRDQPQYF
V: TRBV7-3
J: TRBJ2-5
D: TRBD1
size: .

DNA: TGTGCCAGCAGTTACCGATACAGGGCCTACGAGCATTTT
CDR3: CASSYRYRAYEHF
V: TRBV6-5
J: TRBJ1-5
D: .
size: .

DNA: TGCGCCAGCAGTGCTAGGAAAGGGATCGATCTCTATGGCTACACCTTC
CDR3: CASSARKGIDLYGYTF
V: TRBV10-2
J: TRBJ1-2
D: .
size: .

DNA: TGTGCCAGCAGCCAGGGACAGGGCAGTTCACCCCTCCACTTT
CDR3: CASSQGQGSSPLHF
V: TRBV7-2
J: TRBJ1-6
D: TRBD1
size: .

DNA: TGTGCCAGCAGCGTACAGGGACTAGCGAGCGAGCAGTACTTC
CDR3: CASSVQGLASEQYF
V: TRBV9
J: TRBJ2-7
D: TRBD2
size: .

DNA: TGTGCCAGCGGGACCCGGGACATGAATGAAAAACTGTTTTTT
CDR3: CASGTRDMNEKLFF
V: TRBV6-2/TRBV6-3
J: TRBJ1-4
D: .
size: many

DNA: TGCAGTGCTGCCCGGAATAATGAAAAACTGTTTTTT
CDR3: CSAARNNEKLFF
V: TRBV20-1
J: TRBJ1-4
D: .
size: medium-sized

DNA: TGTGCCAGCAGCTTAGCGTTTCAGGCCTACGAGCAGTACTTC
CDR3: CASSLAFQAYEQYF
V: TRBV7-2
J: TRBJ2-7
D: .
size: .

DNA: TGTGCCAGCAGCTTAAGGCCCCGGGACTGGTTATACTTC
CDR3: CASSLRPRDWLYF
V: TRBV7-3
J: TRBJ2-7
D: .
size: once

DNA: TGTGCCACCAGCTCACGGGATAGGGATGAGACCCAGTACTTC
CDR3: CATSSRDRDETQYF
V: TRBV15
J: TRBJ2-5
D: .
size: .

DNA: TGTGCCAGCAGCTTAAAATGGCTAGCGGTTCCCTCTGGGGCCAACGTCCTGACTTTC
CDR3: CASSLKWLAVPSGANVLTF
V: TRBV7-3
J: TRBJ2-6
D: TRBD2
size: .

DNA: TGTGCCAGCAGCGTCGGGGCCCAAAGGGAAAAACTGTTTTTT
CDR3: CASSVGAQREKLFF
V: TRBV9
J: TRBJ1-4
D: .
size: many

DNA: TGTGCCAGCAGTCCCATGGGACAGGCGGGCTCCTACGAGCAGTACTTC
CDR3: CASSPMGQAGSYEQYF
V: TRBV6-5
J: TRBJ2-7
D: TRBD1
size: .

DNA: TGTGCCAGCAGCGTGGGGGGCACCTCTGGAAACACCATATATTTT
CDR3: CASSVGGTSGNTIYF
V: TRBV9
J: TRBJ1-3
D: .
size: many

DNA: TGCAGCGTTGACGGGGTCAGAGAGAGTCTTTATGGCTACACCTTC
CDR3: CSVDGVRESLYGYTF
V: TRBV29-1
J: TRBJ1-2
D: .
size: .

DNA: TGTGCTAGCAGCGCTCTGGCGACAGGGAGGATGACAGATACGCAGTATTTT
CDR3: CASSALATGRMTDTQYF
V: TRBV9
J: TRBJ2-3
D: .
size: .

DNA: TGCAGCGTTGCCCGGTCAGGGAGCTATGGCTACACCTTC
CDR3: CSVARSGSYGYTF
V: TRBV29-1
J: TRBJ1-2
D: .
size: medium-sized

DNA: TGTGCCTGGAGTCTGGACGGTGGGGAGACCCAGTACTTC
CDR3: CAWSLDGGETQYF
V: TRBV30
J: TRBJ2-5
D: .
size: many

DNA: TGCAGTGCTAGAGGAGGAATGAACACTGAAGCTTTCTTT
CDR3: CSARGGMNTEAFF
V: TRBV20-1
J: TRBJ1-1
D: .
size: many

DNA: TGTGCCAGCAGCCAGGGACAGGGCGATGAGCAGTTCTTC
CDR3: CASSQGQGDEQFF
V: TRBV7-2
J: TRBJ2-1
D: TRBD1
size: .

DNA: TGTGCCAGCCAGCCTAGCGGCGACCAAGAGACCCAGTACTTC
CDR3: CASQPSGDQETQYF
V: TRBV2
J: TRBJ2-5
D: TRBD2
size: many

DNA: TGTGCCAGCAGTCTAGCTGTAGGGACCCAGTACTTC
CDR3: CASSLAVGTQYF
V: TRBV6-1
J: TRBJ2-5
D: .
size: many

DNA: TGTGCCAGCAGTTTCCCCAGTTATGGCTACACCTTC
CDR3: CASSFPSYGYTF
V: TRBV12-3/TRBV12-4
J: TRBJ1-2
D: .
size: many

DNA: TGCGCCAGCAGCCAACCCTTAGGGGGTGATGAAGCTTGCTTT
CDR3: CASSQPLGGDEACF
V: TRBV4-3
J: TRBJ1-1
D: .
size: .

DNA: TGTGCCAGCAGTTTTGGCAGGGTATCTGAAGCTTTCTTT
CDR3: CASSFGRVSEAFF
V: TRBV12-3/TRBV12-4
J: TRBJ1-1
D: .
size: many

DNA: TGTGCCAGCAGCTCTACAGGGAGCAATCAGCCCCAGCATTTT
CDR3: CASSSTGSNQPQHF
V: TRBV5-6
J: TRBJ1-5
D: .
size: .

DNA: TGCGCCAGCAGCTCTAGCGCCATCTCCTACAATGAGCAGTTCTTC
CDR3: CASSSSAISYNEQFF
V: TRBV5-1
J: TRBJ2-1
D: .
size: .

DNA: TGTGCCAGCAGCTTAGGGTGGAGAACTGAAGCTTTCTTT
CDR3: CASSLGWRTEAFF
V: TRBV5-8
J: TRBJ1-1
D: .
size: many

DNA: TGTGCCAGCAGCTTACCTTCGACAGGAATGAACACTGAAGCTTTCTTT
CDR3: CASSLPSTGMNTEAFF
V: TRBV7-3
J: TRBJ1-1
D: .
size: once

DNA: TGCAGCGTTGAATGGTCTTCGATCTATGGCTACACCTTC
CDR3: CSVEWSSIYGYTF
V: TRBV29-1
J: TRBJ1-2
D: .
size: medium-sized

DNA: TGTGCCAGCAGCTTACCTGGGGGGCCGGGAGAGACCCAGTACTTC
CDR3: CASSLPGGPGETQYF
V: TRBV7-3
J: TRBJ2-5
D: .
size: .

DNA: TGTGCCAGTAGTATAGACCAGGAAGAGACCCAGTACTTC
CDR3: CASSIDQEETQYF
V: TRBV19
J: TRBJ2-5
D: .
size: .

DNA: TGTGCCAGCAGCTTAGAGTATGACAGCAACCAAGAGACCCAGTACTTC
CDR3: CASSLEYDSNQETQYF
V: TRBV7-8
J: TRBJ2-5
D: .
size: many

DNA: TGTGCTAGCAGCCTGGGGACTACCGGAGAGACCCAGTACTTC
CDR3: CASSLGTTGETQYF
V: TRBV7-7
J: TRBJ2-5
D: TRBD2
size: .

DNA: TGTGCCAGCAGCTACCCGACTAGAGGAAACAATGAGCAGTTCTTC
CDR3: CASSYPTRGNNEQFF
V: TRBV7-8
J: TRBJ2-1
D: .
size: few

DNA: TGTGCCAGCAGTTTACCCGGCTTAATCTACGAGCGGTACTTC
CDR3: CASSLPGLIYERYF
V: TRBV7-4
J: TRBJ2-7
D: .
size: .

DNA: TGTGCCAGTGCGCATGAGAACGGCTACACCTTC
CDR3: CASAHENGYTF
V: TRBV19
J: TRBJ1-2
D: .
size: few

DNA: TGTGCCAGCAGCACGACGGGTAGCGAGATCAATGAGCAGTTCTTC
CDR3: CASSTTGSEINEQFF
V: TRBV9
J: TRBJ2-1
D: .
size: medium-sized

DNA: TGTGCCAGCAGCTTATCAGGGATTAATTCACCCCTCCACTTT
CDR3: CASSLSGINSPLHF
V: TRBV7-9
J: TRBJ1-6
D: .
size: medium-sized

DNA: TGTGCCAGCAGCTTTGGGGCTAGTGGGGGGGCCCAAGAGACCCAGTGCTTC
CDR3: CASSFGASGGAQETQCF
V: TRBV7-6
J: TRBJ2-5
D: .
size: .

DNA: TGTGCCAGCAGCTTAGGGGACAGCCAATACTTC
CDR3: CASSLGDSQYF
V: TRBV7-6
J: TRBJ2-5
D: TRBD1
size: .

DNA: TGTGCCAGCAGCAGAGTTAGGGGGGCCAACGTCCTGACTTTC
CDR3: CASSRVRGANVLTF
V: TRBV7-2
J: TRBJ2-6
D: .
size: medium-sized

DNA: TGTGCCGCCAGCAGGCTCCGGGACGGGGGAACCAAAAACATTCAGTACTTC
CDR3: CAASRLRDGGTKNIQYF
V: TRBV15
J: TRBJ2-4
D: .
size: .

DNA: TGTGCCAGCAGTGAATCTAGCGGGAGAGGAACAGATACGCAGTATTTT
CDR3: CASSESSGRGTDTQYF
V: TRBV6-4
J: TRBJ2-3
D: TRBD2
size: many

DNA: TGCGCCAGCAGCCAAGAGCCGGGGACAGGGCACAATCAGCCCCAGCATTTT
CDR3: CASSQEPGTGHNQPQHF
V: TRBV4-1
J: TRBJ1-5
D: TRBD1
size: many